This T cell receptor (beta chain) emerged from a study of T cells in Graves' hyperthyroidism and ophthalmopathy. Source material for PBMCs was about 10 ml fresh peripheral blood. This clonotype was seen many times. The antigen remains unidentified. It was RNA transcripts that yielded the amplified TCR beta CDR3 regions. A first-round RT-PCR of the TCR CDR3 used the HTBI primer set. In TCRdb, the multiplex PCR reads were re-called with MiXCR into one record per CDR3 protein. The sample lists hundreds of thousands of distinct CDR3 sequences; under 15% were seen once. Whole-study results and caveats: In simple terms, a model built on 13 V-J features told ophthalmopathy apart from stable hyperthyroidism.

CDR3 length equals 14 residues. CDR1 and CDR2 from the germline V gene are LNHDA and SQIVND (reference sequence). V shed 1 base and J shed 5 bases, with 9 bases lying between them. Specimen: blood. The source of this sequence is a woman in her 40s with Graves' ophthalmopathy. The J gene is TRBJ1-5, the V gene TRBV19; D remains unclear. The CDR3 reads CASSIATEDQPQHF. DNA of the CDR3: TGTGCCAGTAGTATAGCGACGGAGGATCAGCCCCAGCATTTT. The whole variable domain, filled in from reference TRBV19 and TRBJ1-5, reads DGGITQSPKYLFRKEGQNVTLSCEQNLNHDAMYWYRQDPGQGLRLIYYSQIVNDFQKGDIAEGYSVSREKKESFPLTVTSAQKNPTAFYLCASSIATEDQPQHFGDGTRLSIL.